Shown below are 3 T cell receptor beta chains from a single sample sequenced in a study of CD8 T cells in ankylosing spondylitis. Study results and limitations: Blood from ankylosing spondylitis patients appeared to carry a characteristic roughly eight-variant TCR beta motif.

Via MiXCR, TCRdb re-called the 5' RACE reads, giving one row per CDR3 protein. The table has about 800,000 distinct CDR3 sequences, approximately 10% seen once. For these TCRs, the target antigens are not known. Sequenced: blood, either unsorted or a sorted T cell fraction (not recorded which). The receptors come from a male donor with ankylosing spondylitis.

This clonotype occurred a few times. The V gene is TRBV19, the J gene TRBJ2-1; 13 bases align to TRBD2. Germline V gene data show CDR1 as LNHDA and CDR2 as SQIVND (reference sequence). Trimming at V came to 4 bases and at J to 7 bases, leaving 7 bases not matched to a gene. The CDR3 loop spans 16 amino acids. In DNA, the CDR3 is TGTGCCAGTAGTAGGCTACTAGCGGGAGGGCCAAATGAGCAGTTCTTC. Amino acids: CASSRLLAGGPNEQFF. Full variable domain (remainder filled in from reference TRBV19 and TRBJ2-1): DGGITQSPKYLFRKEGQNVTLSCEQNLNHDAMYWYRQDPGQGLRLIYYSQIVNDFQKGDIAEGYSVSREKKESFPLTVTSAQKNPTAFYLCASSRLLAGGPNEQFFGPGTRLTVL.

In its sample, this clonotype was seen a few times. The chain joins TRBV9 to TRBJ1-3; D is perhaps TRBD1 (6 bases). V was shortened by 3 bases and J by 1 base, with 14 bases between the two germline ends. This CDR3 is 16 amino acids long. Per germline, CDR1 SGDLS and CDR2 YYNGEE. CDR3 in amino acids: CASSAGGPRSGNTIYF. In nucleotides, the CDR3 is TGTGCCAGCAGCGCCGGGGGGCCCAGATCTGGAAACACCATATATTTT.

This clonotype was observed a handful of times. The chain links TRBV6-5 to TRBJ1-1; D gene ambiguous. V lost 2 bases to trimming and J lost 3 bases, with 7 bases between them. The length of the CDR3 is 13 residues. CDR1 is MNHEY and CDR2 is SVGAGI in the germline V gene. DNA of the CDR3: TGTGCCAGCAGTTACGAGGTGGACACTGAAGCTTTCTTT. This gives the protein CASSYEVDTEAFF.